This entry is about one T cell receptor beta chain. Trimming removed 8 bases from V and 2 bases from J; junction bases left unmatched: 4. Germline lookup yields CDR1 MRHNA and CDR2 SNTAGT. The CDR3 spans 14 residues. This sample is part of a study of early T cells in non-severe SARS-CoV-2 infection. One entry per CDR3 protein, called by TCRdb with MiXCR from the 5' RACE reads. The table lists roughly 34,000 distinct CDR3 sequences, roughly 6.8% of them singletons, with under 25% in the top ten. V and J are TRBV6-4 and TRBJ2-7; TRBD2 agrees at 12 bases. This TCR derives from an adult who was a healthcare worker with PCR-confirmed SARS-CoV-2 infection or an uninfected control (not recorded which). This material consisted of whole blood, taken at baseline. The DNA of the CDR3 is TGTGCCAGCCCCTGGACTAGCGGGACCTACGAGCAGTACTTC. This encodes CASPWTSGTYEQYF.